The rows below give T cell receptor beta chains drawn from one sample of a study of blood T cells in healthy people across ages. TCRdb redid the calling of the 5' RACE reads with MiXCR, one entry per CDR3 protein. The data contain about 2 million distinct CDR3 sequences, around 50% of them singletons. Sequencing was performed on blood. All receptors come from a middle-aged woman in good health. Each CDR3 is given with its conserved first and last residue. Each record gives: D gene, clone size, V gene, J gene, CDR3 DNA, CDR3 protein. D genes are given only for firm matches. The size of a clone is reported for some rows only, either as once, few or many, or as a class for expanded clones.

D: NA
size: few
V: TRBV12-5
J: TRBJ2-1
DNA: TGTGCTAGTGGTTTGAACGGTTGGAGCTACAATGAGCAGTTCTTC
CDR3: CASGLNGWSYNEQFF

D: NA
size: NA
V: TRBV7-2
J: TRBJ2-7
DNA: TGTGCCAGCAGCTTTCGGCTAGCGAATACCTACGAGCAGTACTTC
CDR3: CASSFRLANTYEQYF

D: TRBD1
size: NA
V: TRBV7-2
J: TRBJ2-1
DNA: TGTGCCAGCAGCTATAGGACAGGGGGCTACAATGAGCAGTTCTTC
CDR3: CASSYRTGGYNEQFF

D: NA
size: NA
V: TRBV20-1
J: TRBJ1-2
DNA: TGCAGTGCTAGTGGGACGGAAACTAACTATGGCTACACCTTC
CDR3: CSASGTETNYGYTF

D: NA
size: once
V: TRBV5-1
J: TRBJ2-1
DNA: TGCGCCAGCAGCTCAAATTCCGGGACCAATGAGCAGTTCTTC
CDR3: CASSSNSGTNEQFF

D: TRBD1
size: NA
V: TRBV5-4
J: TRBJ2-6
DNA: TGTGCCAGCAGCCCAGGACAGGGGTCCCACTCTGGGGCCAACGTCCTGACTTTC
CDR3: CASSPGQGSHSGANVLTF

D: TRBD1
size: NA
V: TRBV7-2
J: TRBJ1-2
DNA: TGTGCCAGCAGCTTAATCACAGGGGGTGGCTACACCTTC
CDR3: CASSLITGGGYTF

D: NA
size: few
V: TRBV20-1
J: TRBJ1-2
DNA: TGCAGTGCGAGACTTAGGAGATTTAACTATGGCTACACCTTC
CDR3: CSARLRRFNYGYTF

D: TRBD2
size: NA
V: TRBV5-1
J: TRBJ2-3
DNA: TGCGCCAGCAGCTTGGACCCGACTAGCGTCAGCACAGATACGCAGTATTTT
CDR3: CASSLDPTSVSTDTQYF

D: TRBD2
size: few
V: TRBV29-1
J: TRBJ2-1
DNA: TGCAGCGTTGAAGATGGACTAGCGGGGTCCTTCTCCTACAATGAGCAGTTCTTC
CDR3: CSVEDGLAGSFSYNEQFF

D: NA
size: once
V: TRBV20-1
J: TRBJ1-5
DNA: TGCAGTGCTAGAGAGGCAGGGAATCAGCCCCAGCATTTT
CDR3: CSAREAGNQPQHF